Included here is one T cell receptor beta chain sequence, with context. As yet, its antigen is unknown. The junction had 10 bases not matched to a gene; V was cut back by 5 bases and J by 6 bases. The germline V gene has CDR1 SGHVS and CDR2 FQNEAQ. The CDR3 spans 16 residues. This entry is derived from a study of beta chain features in type 1 diabetes. Study-wide results and limits: A moderate, significant TCRB CDR3 shortening appeared in type 1 diabetes across four CD4+ subsets. Shorter templates might be favored by PCR, equally in patients and controls. Any HLA-type effect on TCRB rearrangement remained unresolved here. For type 1 diabetes patients, VDJ junctions showed fewer insertions and more deletions.

CD45RO/CCR7/CD25/CD127/CD95/CD27 separated CD4+ naive, central memory, regulatory and stem cell-like memory cells by sorting. The isolated RNA, all of it, was reverse transcribed, so expressed TCRB transcripts were what got sequenced. Repertoires were generated with immunoSEQ multiplex PCR, while TCRdb's copy carries only in-frame clones and drops some. The profile shows about 230,000 clones, 15% to 20% of them singletons. This TCR came from a man aged 30-40 years with type 1 diabetes. The V gene is TRBV7-8, the J gene TRBJ2-1; 10 nucleotides line up with TRBD2. The specimen was naive CD4+ T cells from blood. The CDR3 DNA follows: TGTGCCAGCAGCCCTAGCGGGAGAGTTAGCCGCAATGAGCAGTTCTTC. It codes for CASSPSGRVSRNEQFF.